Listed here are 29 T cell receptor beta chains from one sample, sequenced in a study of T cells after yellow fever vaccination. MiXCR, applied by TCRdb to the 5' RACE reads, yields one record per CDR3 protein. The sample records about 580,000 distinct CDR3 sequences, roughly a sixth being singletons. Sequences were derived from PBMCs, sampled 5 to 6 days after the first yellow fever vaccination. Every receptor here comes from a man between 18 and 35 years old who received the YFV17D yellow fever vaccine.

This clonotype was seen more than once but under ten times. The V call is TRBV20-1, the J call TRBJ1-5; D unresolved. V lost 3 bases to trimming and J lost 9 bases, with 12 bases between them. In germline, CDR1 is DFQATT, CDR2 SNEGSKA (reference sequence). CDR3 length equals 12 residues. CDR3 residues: CSARSNSGPQHF. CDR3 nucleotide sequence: TGCAGTGCTAGGTCGAACTCCGGGCCCCAGCATTTT.

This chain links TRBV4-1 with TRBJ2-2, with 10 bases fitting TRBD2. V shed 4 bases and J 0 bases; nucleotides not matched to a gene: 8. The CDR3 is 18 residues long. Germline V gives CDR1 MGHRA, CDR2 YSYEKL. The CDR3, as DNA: TGCGCCAGCAGCCCCACCCCGGGACTAGCGACGAACACCGGGGAGCTGTTTTTT. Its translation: CASSPTPGLATNTGELFF.

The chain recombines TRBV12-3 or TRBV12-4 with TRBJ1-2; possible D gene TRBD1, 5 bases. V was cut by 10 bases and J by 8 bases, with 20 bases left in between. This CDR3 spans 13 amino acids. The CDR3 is CAIHPGGKMGYTF. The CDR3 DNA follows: TGTGCCATCCATCCGGGGGGGAAAATGGGCTACACCTTC.

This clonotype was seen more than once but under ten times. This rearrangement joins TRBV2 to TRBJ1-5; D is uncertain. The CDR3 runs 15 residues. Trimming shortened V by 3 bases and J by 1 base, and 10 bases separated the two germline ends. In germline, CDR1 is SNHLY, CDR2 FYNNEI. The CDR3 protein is CASSDWNGSNQPQHF. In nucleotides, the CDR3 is TGTGCCAGCAGTGACTGGAATGGGAGCAATCAGCCCCAGCATTTT.

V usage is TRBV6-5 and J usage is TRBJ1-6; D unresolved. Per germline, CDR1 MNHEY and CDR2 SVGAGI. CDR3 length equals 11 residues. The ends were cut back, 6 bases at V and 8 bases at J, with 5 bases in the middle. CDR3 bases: TGTGCCAGCAGATCCTATTCACCCCTCCACTTT. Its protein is CASRSYSPLHF.

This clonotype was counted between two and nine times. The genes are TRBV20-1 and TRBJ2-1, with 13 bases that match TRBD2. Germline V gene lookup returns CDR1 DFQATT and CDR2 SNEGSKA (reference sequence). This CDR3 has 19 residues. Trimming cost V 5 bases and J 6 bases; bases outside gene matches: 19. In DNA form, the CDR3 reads TGCAGTGCTTGCCCCACAGGGCGACTAGCGGGGGGCCGGGCCAATGAGCAGTTCTTC. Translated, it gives CSACPTGRLAGGRANEQFF.

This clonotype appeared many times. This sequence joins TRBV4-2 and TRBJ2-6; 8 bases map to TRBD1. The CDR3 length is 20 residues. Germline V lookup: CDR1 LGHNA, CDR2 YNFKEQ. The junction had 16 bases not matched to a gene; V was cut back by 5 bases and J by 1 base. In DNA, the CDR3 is TGTGCCAGCAGCGTCGTCCCGGGACAGGCTTCAAGGTCTGGGGCCAACGTCCTGACTTTC. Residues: CASSVVPGQASRSGANVLTF.

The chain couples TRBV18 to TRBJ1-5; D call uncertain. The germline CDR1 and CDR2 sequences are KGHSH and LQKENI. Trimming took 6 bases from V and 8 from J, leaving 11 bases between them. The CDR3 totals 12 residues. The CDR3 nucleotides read TGTGCCAGCTCGCAACCGGGCAAGCCCCAGCATTTT. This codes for CASSQPGKPQHF. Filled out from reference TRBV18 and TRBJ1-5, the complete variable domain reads NAGVMQNPRHLVRRRGQEARLRCSPMKGHSHVYWYRQLPEEGLKFMVYLQKENIIDESGMPKERFSAEFPKEGPSILRIQQVVRGDSAAYFCASSQPGKPQHFGDGTRLSIL.

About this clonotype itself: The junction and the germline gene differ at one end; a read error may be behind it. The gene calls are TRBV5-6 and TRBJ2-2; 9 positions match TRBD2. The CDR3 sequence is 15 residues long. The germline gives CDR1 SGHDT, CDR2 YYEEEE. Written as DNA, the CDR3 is TGTGCCAGCACCTTAGGACTAGCGCACACCGGGGAGCTGGTTTTT. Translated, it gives CASTLGLAHTGELVF.

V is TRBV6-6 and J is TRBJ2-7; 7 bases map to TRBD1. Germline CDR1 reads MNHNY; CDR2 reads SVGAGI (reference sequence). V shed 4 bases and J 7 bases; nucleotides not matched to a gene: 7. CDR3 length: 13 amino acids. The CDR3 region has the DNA TGTGCCAGCAGTTTACAGGGGAGTAGGGAGCAGTACGTC. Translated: CASSLQGSREQYV.

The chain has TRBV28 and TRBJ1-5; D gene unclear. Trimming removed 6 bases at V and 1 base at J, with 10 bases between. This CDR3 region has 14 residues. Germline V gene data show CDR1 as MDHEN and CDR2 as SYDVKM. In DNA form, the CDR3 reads TGTGCCAGCAGCCAGTCTTCAAGCAATCAGCCCCAGCATTTT. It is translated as CASSQSSSNQPQHF.

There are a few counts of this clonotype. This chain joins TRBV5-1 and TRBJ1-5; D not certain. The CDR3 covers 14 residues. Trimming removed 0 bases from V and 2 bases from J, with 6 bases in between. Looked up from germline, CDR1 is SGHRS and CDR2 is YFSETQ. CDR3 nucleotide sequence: TGCGCCAGCAGCTTGGGCGATGGCAATCAGCCCCAGCATTTT. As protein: CASSLGDGNQPQHF.

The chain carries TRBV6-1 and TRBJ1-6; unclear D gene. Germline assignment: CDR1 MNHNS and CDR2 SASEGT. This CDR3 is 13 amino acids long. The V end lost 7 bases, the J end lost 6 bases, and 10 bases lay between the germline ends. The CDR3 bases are TGTGCCAGCACGAGTCGCCGTAATTCACCCCTCCACTTT. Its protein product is CASTSRRNSPLHF.

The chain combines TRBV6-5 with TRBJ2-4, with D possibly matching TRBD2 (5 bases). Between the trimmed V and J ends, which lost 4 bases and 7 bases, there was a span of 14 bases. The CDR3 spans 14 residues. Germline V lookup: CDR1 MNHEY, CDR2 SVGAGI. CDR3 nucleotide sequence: TGTGCCAGCAGTTCTGGTGGTGCGGGTAACATTCAGTACTTC. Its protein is CASSSGGAGNIQYF.

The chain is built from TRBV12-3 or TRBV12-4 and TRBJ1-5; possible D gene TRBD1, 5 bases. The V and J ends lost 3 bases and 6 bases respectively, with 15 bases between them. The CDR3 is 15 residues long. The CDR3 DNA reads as TGTGCCAGCAGTTTGGTTCCGGGGGGAGGTCAGCCCCAGCATTTT. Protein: CASSLVPGGGQPQHF.

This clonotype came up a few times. CDR3 sequence reads: CASSLGAPIPAGELFF. For the CDR3, the DNA is TGTGCCAGCAGTTTAGGGGCCCCAATTCCCGCCGGGGAGCTGTTTTTT. J is TRBJ2-2 and V is TRBV28; possible D gene TRBD1, 5 bases. Trimming stripped 2 bases from V and 6 bases from J, with 16 bases between. This CDR3 comprises 16 residues. Germline CDR1 reads MDHEN; CDR2 reads SYDVKM. Variable domain in full (rest from reference TRBV28 and TRBJ2-2): DVKVTQSSRYLVKRTGEKVFLECVQDMDHENMFWYRQDPGLGLRLIYFSYDVKMKEKGDIPEGYSVSREKKERFSLILESASTNQTSMYLCASSLGAPIPAGELFFGEGSRLTVL.

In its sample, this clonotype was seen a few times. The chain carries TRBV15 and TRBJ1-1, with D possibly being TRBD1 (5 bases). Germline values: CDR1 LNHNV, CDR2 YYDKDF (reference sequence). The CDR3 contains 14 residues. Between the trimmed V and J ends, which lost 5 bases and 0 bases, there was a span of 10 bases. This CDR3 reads CATSGRRVNTEAFF. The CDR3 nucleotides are TGTGCCACCAGCGGACGCAGGGTGAACACTGAAGCTTTCTTT.

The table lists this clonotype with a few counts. The CDR3 DNA reads TGTGCCAGCAGCTTACGGCCCGGCGGACAGGAGAGCTCTGGAAACACCATATATTTT. Its translation: CASSLRPGGQESSGNTIYF. The chain has TRBV11-2 and TRBJ1-3; TRBD1 agrees at 7 bases. This CDR3 contains 19 residues. The trim removed 2 bases at V and 0 bases at J, leaving 13 bases unmatched. CDR1 SGHAT and CDR2 FQNNGV come from the germline V gene.

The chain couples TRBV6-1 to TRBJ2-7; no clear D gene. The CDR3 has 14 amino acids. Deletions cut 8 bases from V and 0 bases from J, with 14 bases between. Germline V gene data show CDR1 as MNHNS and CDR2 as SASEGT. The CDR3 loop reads CASQGPRSSYEQYF. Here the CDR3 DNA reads TGTGCCAGCCAAGGGCCCAGGAGCTCCTACGAGCAGTACTTC.

CDR3 nucleotides: TGCGCCAGCAGATCCACACAGGGGCCCATGAACACTGAAGCTTTCTTT. This translates into CASRSTQGPMNTEAFF. The chain links TRBV5-1 to TRBJ1-1, with 7 bases lining up with TRBD1. The CDR3 totals 16 residues. V trimming: 5 bases; J trimming: 0 bases; junction bases outside the gene matches: 10. CDR1 SGHRS and CDR2 YFSETQ come from the germline V gene.

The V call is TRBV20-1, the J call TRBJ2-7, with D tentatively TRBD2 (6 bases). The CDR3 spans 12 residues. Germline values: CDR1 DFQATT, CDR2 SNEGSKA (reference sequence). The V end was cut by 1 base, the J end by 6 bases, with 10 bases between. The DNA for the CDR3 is TGCAGTGCTAGAGCCGGGGGTAGCGAGCAGTACGTC. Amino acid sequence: CSARAGGSEQYV.

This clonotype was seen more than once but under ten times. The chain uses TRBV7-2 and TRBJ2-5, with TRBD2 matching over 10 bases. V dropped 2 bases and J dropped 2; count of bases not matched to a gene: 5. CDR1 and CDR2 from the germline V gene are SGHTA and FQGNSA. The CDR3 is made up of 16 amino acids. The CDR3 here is CASSLSRTSGQETQYF. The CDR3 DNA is TGTGCCAGCAGCTTATCTCGGACTAGCGGTCAAGAGACCCAGTACTTC.

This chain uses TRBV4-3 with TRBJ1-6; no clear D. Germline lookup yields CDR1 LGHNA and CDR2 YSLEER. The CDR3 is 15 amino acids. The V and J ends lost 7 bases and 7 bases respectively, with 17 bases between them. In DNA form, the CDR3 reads TGCGCCAGCAACATCAATCGACACGGAAATTCACCCCTCCACTTT. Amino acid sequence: CASNINRHGNSPLHF.

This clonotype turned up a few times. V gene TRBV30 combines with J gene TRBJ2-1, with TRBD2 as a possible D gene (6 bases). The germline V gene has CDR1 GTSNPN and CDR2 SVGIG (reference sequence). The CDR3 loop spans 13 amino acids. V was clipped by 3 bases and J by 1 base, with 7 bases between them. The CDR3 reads CAWSGGSYNEQFF. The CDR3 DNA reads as TGTGCCTGGAGCGGGGGATCCTACAATGAGCAGTTCTTC.

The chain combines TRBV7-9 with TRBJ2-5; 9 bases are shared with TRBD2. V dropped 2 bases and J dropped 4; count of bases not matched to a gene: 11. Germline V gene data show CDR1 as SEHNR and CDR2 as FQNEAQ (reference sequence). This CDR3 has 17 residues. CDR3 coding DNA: TGTGCCAGCAGCTTAATCAGCGGGGGGCCCTGGGGAGAGACCCAGTACTTC. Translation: CASSLISGGPWGETQYF.

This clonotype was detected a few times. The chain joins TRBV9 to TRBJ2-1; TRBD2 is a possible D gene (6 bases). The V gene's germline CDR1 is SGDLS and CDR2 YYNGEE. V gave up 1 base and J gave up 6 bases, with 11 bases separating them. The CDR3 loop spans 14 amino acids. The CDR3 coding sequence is TGTGCCAGCAGCGTAAGGCGGGGAGGCAATGAGCAGTTCTTC. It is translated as CASSVRRGGNEQFF.

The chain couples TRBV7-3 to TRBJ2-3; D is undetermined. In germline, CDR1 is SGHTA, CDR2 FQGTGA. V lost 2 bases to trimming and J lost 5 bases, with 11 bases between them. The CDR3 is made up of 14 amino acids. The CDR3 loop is CASSLAPPEDTQYF. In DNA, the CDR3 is TGTGCCAGCAGCTTAGCACCCCCAGAAGATACGCAGTATTTT.

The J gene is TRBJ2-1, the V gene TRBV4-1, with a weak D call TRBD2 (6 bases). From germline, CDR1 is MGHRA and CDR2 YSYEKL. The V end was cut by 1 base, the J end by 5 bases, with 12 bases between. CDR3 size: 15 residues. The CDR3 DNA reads TGCGCCAGCAGCCAAGGCCTCGGGGGACACAATGAGCAGTTCTTC. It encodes CASSQGLGGHNEQFF.

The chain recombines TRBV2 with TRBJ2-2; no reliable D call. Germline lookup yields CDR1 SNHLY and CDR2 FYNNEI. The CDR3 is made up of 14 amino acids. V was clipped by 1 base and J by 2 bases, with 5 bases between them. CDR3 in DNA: TGTGCCAGCAGTGAAGGTCCCAACACCGGGGAGCTGTTTTTT. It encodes CASSEGPNTGELFF.